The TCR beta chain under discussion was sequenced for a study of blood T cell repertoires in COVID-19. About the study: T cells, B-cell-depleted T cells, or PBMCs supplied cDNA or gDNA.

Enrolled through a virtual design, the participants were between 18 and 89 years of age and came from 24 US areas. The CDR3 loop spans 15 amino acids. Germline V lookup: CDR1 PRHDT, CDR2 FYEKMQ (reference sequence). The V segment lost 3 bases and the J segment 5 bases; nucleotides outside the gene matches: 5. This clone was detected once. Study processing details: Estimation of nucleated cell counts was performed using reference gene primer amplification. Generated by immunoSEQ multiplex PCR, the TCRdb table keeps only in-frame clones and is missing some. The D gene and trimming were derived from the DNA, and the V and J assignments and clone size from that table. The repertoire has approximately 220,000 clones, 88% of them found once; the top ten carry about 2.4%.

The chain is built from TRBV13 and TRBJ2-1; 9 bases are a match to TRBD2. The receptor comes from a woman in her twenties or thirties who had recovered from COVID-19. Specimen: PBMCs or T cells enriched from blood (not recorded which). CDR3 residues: CASSLGSGGNNEQFF. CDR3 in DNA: TGTGCCAGCAGCTTGGGTAGCGGGGGTAACAATGAGCAGTTCTTC.